The 4 T cell receptor beta chains in this list originate from one sample, sequenced in a study of shared clonotypes between healthy human individuals (dated by TCRdb to the early 2020s). Libraries were prepared through the immunoSEQ multiplex PCR assay. The table comes from immuneACCESS by way of TCRdb, which keeps in-frame sequences with V and J called. Part of the clones is missing from these tables; in studies checked, under half for an unresolved V gene and the rest for unknown reasons. A total of roughly 1.5 million clones appear in this sample, under 99% of them only once. In total, the top ten clones hold approximately 0.45% of the sample. Sequencing was performed on naive CD4+ T cells sorted from blood. This specimen's cell subset or site label, interpreted: CD45RA+ positively selected. The source of these receptors is a young man in good health.

The chain is built from TRBV19 and TRBJ1-4; possible D gene TRBD1, 5 bases. The germline V gene has CDR1 LNHDA and CDR2 SQIVND (reference sequence). The CDR3 is made up of 14 amino acids. Between the trimmed V and J ends, which lost 9 bases and 4 bases, there was a span of 15 bases. Here the CDR3 DNA reads TGTGCCAGCCTCCCGCGGGGGGATAATGAAAAACTGTTTTTT. Protein product: CASLPRGDNEKLFF.

This chain links TRBV2 with TRBJ2-7, with 9 nucleotides matching TRBD2. This CDR3 spans 18 amino acids. V shed 2 bases and J 3 bases; nucleotides not matched to a gene: 14. Looked up from germline, CDR1 is SNHLY and CDR2 is FYNNEI. The CDR3 nucleotides read TGTGCCAGCAGTGAACTGGCGGGAGGGCCTCTGGGAAACTACGAGCAGTACTTC. Translated: CASSELAGGPLGNYEQYF. Full variable domain (remainder filled in from reference TRBV2 and TRBJ2-7): EPEVTQTPSHQVTQMGQEVILRCVPISNHLYFYWYRQILGQKVEFLVSFYNNEISEKSEIFDDQFSVERPDGSNFTLKIRSTKLEDSAMYFCASSELAGGPLGNYEQYFGPGTRLTVT.

The chain employs TRBV5-5 and TRBJ1-1; 8 bases are shared with TRBD1. CDR1 SGHKS and CDR2 YYEKEE come from the germline V gene (reference sequence). The CDR3 is made up of 14 amino acids. After removal of 1 base from V and 1 base from J, the junction contained 0 bases not matched to a gene. CDR3: CASSLTGGNTEAFF. The DNA for the CDR3 is TGTGCCAGCAGCTTGACAGGGGGGAACACTGAAGCTTTCTTT.

The CDR3 reads CASGWGLADYEQYF. CDR3 DNA sequence: TGCGCCAGCGGCTGGGGACTAGCGGACTACGAGCAGTACTTC. The chain employs TRBV5-1 and TRBJ2-7, with 11 bases lining up with TRBD2. The junction had 6 bases not matched to a gene; V was cut back by 7 bases and J by 3 bases. This CDR3 is 14 amino acids long. Germline V gives CDR1 SGHRS, CDR2 YFSETQ.